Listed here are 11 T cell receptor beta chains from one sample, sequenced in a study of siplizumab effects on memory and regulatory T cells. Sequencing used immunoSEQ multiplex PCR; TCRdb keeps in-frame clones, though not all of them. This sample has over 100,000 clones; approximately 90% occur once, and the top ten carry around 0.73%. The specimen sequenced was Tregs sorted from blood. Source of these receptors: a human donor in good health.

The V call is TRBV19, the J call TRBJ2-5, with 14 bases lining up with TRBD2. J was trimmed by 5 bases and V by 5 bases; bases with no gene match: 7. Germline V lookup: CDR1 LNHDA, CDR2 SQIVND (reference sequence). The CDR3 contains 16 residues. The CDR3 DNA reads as TGTGCCAGTAGTTTGACTAGCGGGGGGGTCGGGGAGACCCAGTACTTC. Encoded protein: CASSLTSGGVGETQYF.

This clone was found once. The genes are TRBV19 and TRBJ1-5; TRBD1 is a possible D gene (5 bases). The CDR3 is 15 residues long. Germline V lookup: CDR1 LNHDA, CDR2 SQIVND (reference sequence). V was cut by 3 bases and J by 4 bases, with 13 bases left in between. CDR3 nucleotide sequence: TGTGCCAGTAGTATTCTCGGGACCACAAATCAGCCCCAGCATTTT. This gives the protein CASSILGTTNQPQHF.

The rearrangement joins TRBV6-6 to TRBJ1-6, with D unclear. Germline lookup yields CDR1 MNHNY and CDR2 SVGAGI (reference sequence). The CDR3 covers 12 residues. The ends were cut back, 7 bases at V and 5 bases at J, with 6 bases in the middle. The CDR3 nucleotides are TGTGCCAGCACCCAGGATAATTCACCCCTCCACTTT. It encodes CASTQDNSPLHF.

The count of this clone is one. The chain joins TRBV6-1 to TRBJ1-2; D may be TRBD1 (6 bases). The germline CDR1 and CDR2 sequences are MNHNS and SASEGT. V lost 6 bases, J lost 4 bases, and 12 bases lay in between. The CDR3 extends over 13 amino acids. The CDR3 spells CASRSRDTYGYTF. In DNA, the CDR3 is TGTGCCAGCAGGTCCCGGGACACCTATGGCTACACCTTC.

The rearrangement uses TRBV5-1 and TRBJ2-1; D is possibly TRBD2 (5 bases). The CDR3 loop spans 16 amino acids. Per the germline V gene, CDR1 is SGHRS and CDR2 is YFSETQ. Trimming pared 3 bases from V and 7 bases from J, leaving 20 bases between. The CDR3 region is CASSSPRVGVRNEQFF. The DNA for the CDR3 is TGCGCCAGCAGCTCCCCCCGCGTGGGAGTCCGGAATGAGCAGTTCTTC.

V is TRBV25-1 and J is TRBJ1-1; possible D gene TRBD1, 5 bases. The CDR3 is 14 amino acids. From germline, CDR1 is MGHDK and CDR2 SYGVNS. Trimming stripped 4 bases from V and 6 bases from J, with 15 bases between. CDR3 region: CASSGGPLGPEAFF. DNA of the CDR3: TGTGCCAGCAGTGGGGGTCCCCTGGGGCCTGAAGCTTTCTTT.

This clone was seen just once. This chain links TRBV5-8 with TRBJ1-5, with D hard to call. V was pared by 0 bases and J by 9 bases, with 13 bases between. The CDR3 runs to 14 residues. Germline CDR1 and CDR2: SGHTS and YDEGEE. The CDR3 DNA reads TGTGCCAGCAGCTTGGGCAGGAAGGATCGGCCCCAGCATTTT. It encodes CASSLGRKDRPQHF. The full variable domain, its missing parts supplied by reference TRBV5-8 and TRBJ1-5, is EAGVTQSPTHLIKTRGQQATLRCSPISGHTSVYWYQQALGLGLQFLLWYDEGEERNRGNFPPRFSGRQFPNYSSELNVNALELEDSALYLCASSLGRKDRPQHFGDGTRLSIL.

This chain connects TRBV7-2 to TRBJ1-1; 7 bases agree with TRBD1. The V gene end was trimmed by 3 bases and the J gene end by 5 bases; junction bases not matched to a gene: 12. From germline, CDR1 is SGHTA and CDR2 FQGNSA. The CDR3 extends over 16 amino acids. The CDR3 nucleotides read TGTGCCAGCAGCTTTGCTACGACAGGGATGGGAACTGAAGCTTTCTTT. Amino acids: CASSFATTGMGTEAFF.

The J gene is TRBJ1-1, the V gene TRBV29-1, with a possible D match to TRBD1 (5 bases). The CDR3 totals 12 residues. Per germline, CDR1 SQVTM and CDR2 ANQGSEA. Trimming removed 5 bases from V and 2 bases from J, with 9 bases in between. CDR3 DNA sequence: TGCAGCGTTCGACAGTCAAACACTGAAGCTTTCTTT. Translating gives CSVRQSNTEAFF.

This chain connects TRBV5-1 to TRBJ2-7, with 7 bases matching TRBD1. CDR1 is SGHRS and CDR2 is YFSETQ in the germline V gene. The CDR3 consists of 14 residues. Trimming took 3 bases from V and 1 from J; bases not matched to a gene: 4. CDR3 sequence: CASSSQGSSYEQYF. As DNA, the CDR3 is TGCGCCAGCAGCTCACAGGGGTCTTCCTACGAGCAGTACTTC.

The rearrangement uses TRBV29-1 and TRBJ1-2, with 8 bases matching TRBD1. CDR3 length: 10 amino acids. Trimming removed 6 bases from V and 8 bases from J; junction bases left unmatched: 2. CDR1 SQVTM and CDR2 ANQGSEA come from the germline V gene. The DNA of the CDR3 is TGCAGCGTGACAGGGGCCGGCTACACCTTC. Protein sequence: CSVTGAGYTF.